This T cell receptor beta chain was obtained from a study of immune evolution from preneoplasia to lung adenocarcinoma. Study observations and caveats: Normal lung had highest clonality; later lesions appeared denser, more diverse.

Measured with immunoSEQ multiplex PCR; TCRdb has only the in-frame clones, and not every one. The sample carries thousands of clones, 60% to 85% recorded once. Resections took place in Japan or China from about 2013 to 2017. Germline V lookup: CDR1 MDHEN, CDR2 SYDVKM. V was shortened by 7 bases and J by 5 bases, with 14 bases between the two germline ends. The CDR3 sequence is 13 residues long. About this clone itself: As yet, its antigen is unknown.

The rearrangement uses TRBV28 and TRBJ2-5; D call uncertain. The receptor's source is a person aged 60 to 85 with lung adenocarcinoma. Input material: FFPE lung adenocarcinoma in situ tissue. The CDR3 is CASTYGRRETQYF. CDR3 coding DNA: TGTGCCAGCACCTACGGACGGCGGGAGACCCAGTACTTC.